These 27 T cell receptor beta chains came from one sample sequenced in a study of T-cell reconstitution after alpha-beta-depleted transplantation in children. Preparation of the TCRbeta library used unique molecular identifiers. TCRdb reprocessed the PCR reads with MiXCR, giving one entry per CDR3 protein. The sample has about 290,000 distinct CDR3 sequences; about 9.5% are singletons. The sample was PBMCs, taken before TCRalphabeta/CD19-depleted stem cell transplant. The receptors derive from a boy less than two years old with acute myeloid leukemia, due to receive a stem cell transplant.

This clonotype occurred many times. V is TRBV7-8 and J is TRBJ1-2; 8 bases match TRBD1. Looked up from germline, CDR1 is SGHVS and CDR2 is FQNEAQ. The V and J ends lost 5 bases and 1 base, in that order; junction bases with no gene match: 9. This CDR3 has 16 residues. The CDR3 is CASSVQGQGLNYGYTF. CDR3 nucleotides: TGTGCCAGCAGCGTCCAAGGACAGGGACTTAACTATGGCTACACCTTC.

This clonotype was seen ten or more times. The genes are TRBV7-9 and TRBJ2-7; 12 nucleotides line up with TRBD1. Per the germline V gene, CDR1 is SEHNR and CDR2 is FQNEAQ (reference sequence). The CDR3 consists of 14 residues. V trimming: 5 bases; J trimming: 6 bases; junction bases outside the gene matches: 5. This CDR3 reads CASSPRDRGLEQYF. CDR3 nucleotides: TGTGCCAGCAGCCCCCGGGACAGGGGGCTCGAGCAGTACTTC.

Note on this clonotype: Being one base from a much bigger clone, this may be a read error. Since the CDR3 does not end with the conserved phenylalanine or tryptophan, this likely comes from a read error. The chain carries TRBV7-2 and TRBJ2-3; D gene unclear. V gave up 10 bases and J gave up 6 bases, with 17 bases separating them. Per germline, CDR1 SGHTA and CDR2 FQGNSA. This CDR3 is 13 amino acids long. This CDR3 reads CATGRLDGDTQYL. The DNA for the CDR3 is TGTGCCACGGGCCGGCTTGATGGGGATACGCAGTATCTT.

This clonotype has at least ten counts. The chain is built from TRBV12-3 or TRBV12-4 and TRBJ1-2, with TRBD1 matching 8 bases. The CDR3 contains 15 residues. Losses at the gene ends were 5 bases for V and 4 bases for J; bases not matched to a gene: 9. DNA of the CDR3: TGTGCCAGCAGTACCCGCGTGACAGGGGCCTATGGCTACACCTTC. Its translation: CASSTRVTGAYGYTF.

About this clonotype itself: One end of the junction fails to match germline, which may point to a read error. This chain joins TRBV28 and TRBJ2-5; 9 bases align to TRBD1. CDR3 length: 13 residues. Germline values: CDR1 MDHEN, CDR2 SYDVKM. The CDR3 reads CANSLQGAETQYF. The CDR3, as DNA: TGTGCCAACAGTTTACAGGGGGCGGAGACCCAGTACTTC.

This clonotype was seen repeatedly, ten times or more. V gene TRBV6-5 combines with J gene TRBJ2-7; 8 bases fit TRBD2. Per the germline V gene, CDR1 is MNHEY and CDR2 is SVGAGI. The CDR3 sequence is 14 residues long. After removal of 6 bases from V and 5 bases from J, the junction contained 9 bases not matched to a gene. This chain's CDR3 is CASRTSGSLNEQYF. In nucleotides, the CDR3 is TGTGCCAGCAGGACAAGCGGGAGTCTGAACGAGCAGTACTTC.

This clonotype was detected ten times or more. The chain couples TRBV6-1 to TRBJ2-3, with D possibly matching TRBD2 (5 bases). The length of the CDR3 is 14 residues. The V end was cut by 8 bases, the J end by 5 bases, with 17 bases between. Germline CDR1 is MNHNS and CDR2 is SASEGT. The CDR3 sequence: CASAWTQLVDTQYF. In nucleotides, the CDR3 is TGTGCCAGCGCCTGGACCCAACTAGTAGATACGCAGTATTTT.

This clonotype was counted many times. The CDR3 DNA follows: TGCGCCAGCAGCGCCGAATTGACAGGGGTAGGATCACCCCTCCACTTT. It yields the protein CASSAELTGVGSPLHF. The rearrangement joins TRBV5-1 to TRBJ1-6; 8 bases align to TRBD1. Trimming removed 4 bases from V and 10 bases from J; junction bases left unmatched: 13. Per germline, CDR1 SGHRS and CDR2 YFSETQ. The CDR3 has 16 residues.

This clonotype was seen at least ten times. The CDR3 protein is CASSWGSGGSNTGELFF. CDR3 nucleotides: TGTGCCAGCAGTTGGGGTAGCGGGGGGTCGAACACCGGGGAGCTGTTTTTT. The rearrangement links TRBV6-5 to TRBJ2-2; 10 nucleotides align to TRBD2. Germline values: CDR1 MNHEY, CDR2 SVGAGI. CDR3 length: 17 amino acids. V was pared by 4 bases and J by 0 bases, with 5 bases of the junction left unmatched.

This clonotype was seen more than once but under ten times. The chain has TRBV7-2 and TRBJ2-5, with TRBD2 as a possible D gene (6 bases). Trimming removed 3 bases from V and 5 bases from J, with 16 bases in between. The CDR3 consists of 15 residues. Germline-derived CDR1 and CDR2 are SGHTA and FQGNSA. The CDR3, as DNA: TGTGCCAGCAGCTTGCGGGCCCTAGGAGGGGAGACCCAGTACTTC. This encodes CASSLRALGGETQYF.

This clonotype was seen repeatedly, ten times or more. The chain employs TRBV7-2 and TRBJ2-1; 9 nucleotides match TRBD2. With V trimmed by 6 bases and J by 4 bases, 10 bases remained unmatched. Germline-derived CDR1 and CDR2 are SGHTA and FQGNSA. The CDR3 runs 16 residues. The CDR3 bases are TGTGCCAGCAGTTACCGACTAGCGGATCTTTACAATGAGCAGTTCTTC. This translates into CASSYRLADLYNEQFF.

This clonotype was observed at least ten times. The chain has TRBV5-1 and TRBJ2-3; D might be TRBD1 or TRBD2, each matching 5 bases. V gave up 2 bases and J gave up 5 bases, with 15 bases separating them. The CDR3 is 15 amino acids. Germline CDR1 reads SGHRS; CDR2 reads YFSETQ. Here the CDR3 reads CASSFRVGVEDTQYF. CDR3 nucleotide sequence: TGCGCCAGCAGCTTCAGAGTGGGGGTTGAAGATACGCAGTATTTT.

This clonotype was observed a handful of times. The chain uses TRBV10-3 and TRBJ2-7; 7 bases line up with TRBD2. The CDR3 totals 16 residues. Germline CDR1 is ENHRY and CDR2 is SYGVKD. The ends lost 0 bases at V and 2 bases at J; junction bases unmatched: 7. The CDR3 DNA follows: TGTGCCATCAGTGAGTCGCGAAGCGGGGCCCCCTACGAGCAGTACTTC. Its translation is CAISESRSGAPYEQYF.

In this sample, this clonotype turned up many times. The chain employs TRBV5-1 and TRBJ2-7; maybe TRBD2 (5 bases). CDR1 and CDR2 (germline): SGHRS, YFSETQ. The ends were cut back, 0 bases at V and 1 base at J, with 17 bases in the middle. The CDR3 has 17 residues. The CDR3 DNA is TGCGCCAGCAGCTTGGCCGAGTTGGCTAGCTTATCCTACGAGCAGTACTTC. Translated, it gives CASSLAELASLSYEQYF.

This clonotype has at least ten counts. The CDR3 here is CASSRPGFGELFF. The CDR3 coding sequence is TGTGCCAGCAGTCGACCTGGATTCGGGGAGCTGTTTTTT. The chain uses TRBV6-1 and TRBJ2-2; D gene unclear. The germline V and J ends were trimmed by 5 bases and 7 bases, with 11 bases remaining between them. CDR1 MNHNS and CDR2 SASEGT come from the germline V gene. The CDR3 has 13 amino acids.

This clonotype was recorded many times. J is TRBJ2-1 and V is TRBV14, with D maybe TRBD2 (6 bases). The CDR3 has 18 amino acids. Germline V lookup: CDR1 SGHDN, CDR2 FVKESK. Trimming removed 1 base from V and 0 bases from J, with 16 bases in between. CDR3 sequence reads: CASSQGGTVDSSYNEQFF. CDR3 DNA sequence: TGTGCCAGCAGCCAAGGCGGGACGGTAGACAGCTCCTACAATGAGCAGTTCTTC.

This clonotype was seen many times. The chain employs TRBV9 and TRBJ2-3, with TRBD2 identical over 8 bases. The CDR3 consists of 17 residues. Germline V gives CDR1 SGDLS, CDR2 YYNGEE. Trimming at V came to 0 bases and at J to 5 bases, leaving 11 bases not matched to a gene. The CDR3 reads CASSVGLAGPGKDTQYF. CDR3 DNA: TGTGCCAGCAGCGTAGGATTAGCGGGGCCGGGGAAAGATACGCAGTATTTT.

This clonotype was observed at least ten times. J is TRBJ2-1 and V is TRBV21-1. TRBV21-1 is tagged as a pseudogene. There are 11 residues in the CDR3. This chain's CDR3 is CASSKSGEQFF. CDR3 DNA sequence: TGTGCCAGCAGCAAATCGGGTGAGCAGTTCTTC.

This clonotype was recorded at least ten times. The gene calls are TRBV6-1 and TRBJ1-1; D remains unclear. The V end was cut by 1 base, the J end by 1 base, with 10 bases between. The CDR3 is made up of 15 amino acids. Germline V gene lookup returns CDR1 MNHNS and CDR2 SASEGT. The DNA of the CDR3 is TGTGCCAGCAGTGAAGACCTTCGGGGGAACACTGAAGCTTTCTTT. It specifies CASSEDLRGNTEAFF.

This clonotype was detected ten times or more. The V and J genes are TRBV19 and TRBJ2-3, with D possibly called TRBD1 or TRBD2 (6 bases each). Trimming took 3 bases from V and 4 from J, leaving 14 bases between them. This CDR3 comprises 15 residues. The germline V gene encodes CDR1 LNHDA and CDR2 SQIVND (reference sequence). The CDR3 region has the DNA TGTGCCAGTAGTATTTGGTGGGGGGCGGCAGATACGCAGTATTTT. Protein sequence: CASSIWWGAADTQYF.

This clonotype came up many times. The J gene is TRBJ2-5, the V gene TRBV6-5; D unclear. The CDR3 is made up of 14 amino acids. Trimming stripped 0 bases from V and 5 bases from J, with 10 bases between. Per germline, CDR1 MNHEY and CDR2 SVGAGI. As DNA, the CDR3 is TGTGCCAGCAGTTACTCAGGCAGTCGGGAGACCCAGTACTTC. Amino acid sequence: CASSYSGSRETQYF.

This clonotype appeared many times. This CDR3 reads CASSLERLAGFYNEQFF. The CDR3 bases are TGCGCCAGCAGCTTGGAACGACTAGCGGGTTTCTACAATGAGCAGTTCTTC. J is TRBJ2-1 and V is TRBV5-1; 10 nucleotides align to TRBD2. The CDR3 has 17 amino acids. Germline-derived CDR1 and CDR2 are SGHRS and YFSETQ. V lost 0 bases to trimming and J lost 3 bases; unmatched junction nucleotides: 6.

This clonotype was detected many times. The gene calls are TRBV19 and TRBJ1-1; D gene uncertain. V lost 3 bases to trimming and J lost 7 bases, with 12 bases between them. This CDR3 is built from 13 residues. Looked up from germline, CDR1 is LNHDA and CDR2 is SQIVND (reference sequence). The CDR3 here is CASSINWLGEAFF. The CDR3 DNA sequence: TGTGCCAGTAGTATTAACTGGCTGGGTGAAGCTTTCTTT.

In this sample, this clonotype turned up many times. The chain uses TRBV28 and TRBJ2-3; 12 bases map to TRBD2. CDR1 MDHEN and CDR2 SYDVKM come from the germline V gene. The CDR3 contains 16 residues. The V segment lost 2 bases and the J segment 4 bases; nucleotides outside the gene matches: 4. CDR3 amino acids: CASSLRSSGGADTQYF. Here the CDR3 DNA reads TGTGCCAGCAGTTTACGCTCTAGCGGGGGGGCAGATACGCAGTATTTT.

This clonotype was recorded many times. The rearrangement links TRBV7-3 to TRBJ2-5; 7 nucleotides align to TRBD2. Germline CDR1 and CDR2: SGHTA and FQGTGA. This CDR3 has 15 amino acids. Trimming removed 5 bases from V and 2 bases from J; junction bases left unmatched: 8. The chain's CDR3 is CASSVSGTKQETQYF. CDR3 sequence (DNA): TGTGCCAGCAGCGTGTCCGGGACTAAACAAGAGACCCAGTACTTC.

The chain employs TRBV12-5 and TRBJ1-2; 7 positions agree with TRBD1. The CDR3 runs 15 residues. Germline V CDR1 and CDR2: LGHNT, FRNRAP. After removal of 5 bases from V and 4 bases from J, the junction contained 10 bases not matched to a gene. This CDR3 is CASGPDRDSFYGYTF. CDR3 sequence (DNA): TGTGCTAGTGGTCCAGACCGGGACAGCTTCTATGGCTACACCTTC.

This clonotype was picked up many times. The CDR3 here is CASSLYHEQYF. CDR3 bases: TGTGCCAGCAGTTTATACCACGAGCAGTACTTC. V gene TRBV28 combines with J gene TRBJ2-7; D is unclear. Trimming shortened V by 1 base and J by 5 bases, and 3 bases separated the two germline ends. CDR1 is MDHEN, CDR2 SYDVKM, per germline. This CDR3 comprises 11 residues.